A single sample is the source of the 5 T cell receptor beta chains below, sequenced in a study of T cells in Graves' hyperthyroidism and ophthalmopathy. The source material, RNA transcripts, was used to amplify TCR beta CDR3 regions. First-round RT-PCR targeting the TCR CDR3 was performed with the HTBI primer set. TCRdb called the multiplex PCR reads again in MiXCR, with one record for every CDR3 protein. The repertoire holds 600,000 to 750,000 distinct CDR3 sequences, with roughly a sixth as singletons. Sequenced input: blood. The receptors originated from a man aged 50 to 60 with Graves' hyperthyroidism.

The chain's CDR3 is CASSWTPGPLNTEAFF. The CDR3 bases are TGTGCCAGCAGCTGGACACCGGGACCGCTGAACACTGAAGCTTTCTTT. The V call is TRBV7-9, the J call TRBJ1-1, with D perhaps TRBD1 (5 bases). The CDR3 consists of 16 residues. V lost 4 bases and J lost 0, with 15 bases in between. The germline CDR1 and CDR2 sequences are SEHNR and FQNEAQ (reference sequence).

There are many counts of this clonotype. This sequence joins TRBV3-1 and TRBJ1-1, with D possibly being TRBD1 (5 bases). This CDR3 comprises 14 residues. With 6 bases removed from V and 3 bases from J, the gap between germline ends came to 14 bases. CDR1 LGHDT and CDR2 YNNKEL come from the germline V gene (reference sequence). CDR3 nucleotide sequence: TGTGCCAGCAGACTTACCACCAGGGACACTGAAGCTTTCTTT. Protein: CASRLTTRDTEAFF.

This clonotype was picked up many times. This rearrangement joins TRBV20-1 to TRBJ1-6; the match to TRBD1 covers 9 bases. This CDR3 contains 16 residues. After removal of 3 bases from V and 7 bases from J, the junction contained 10 bases not matched to a gene. Looked up from germline, CDR1 is DFQATT and CDR2 is SNEGSKA (reference sequence). CDR3 coding DNA: TGCAGTGCTAGCCCCGGGACAGGGATCGAGAATTCACCCCTCCACTTT. Its protein product is CSASPGTGIENSPLHF.

In this sample, this clonotype turned up many times. The V and J genes are TRBV18 and TRBJ2-7, with TRBD1 matching over 7 bases. The junction had 5 bases not matched to a gene; V was cut back by 0 bases and J by 0 bases. Germline V gene data show CDR1 as KGHSH and CDR2 as LQKENI. CDR3 length equals 16 residues. The CDR3 sequence: CASSPPGGQVSYEQYF. DNA for the CDR3: TGTGCCAGCTCACCACCCGGTGGACAGGTCTCCTACGAGCAGTACTTC. The whole variable domain, remainder taken from reference TRBV18 and TRBJ2-7, is NAGVMQNPRHLVRRRGQEARLRCSPMKGHSHVYWYRQLPEEGLKFMVYLQKENIIDESGMPKERFSAEFPKEGPSILRIQQVVRGDSAAYFCASSPPGGQVSYEQYFGPGTRLTVT.

In its sample, this clonotype was seen many times. The J gene is TRBJ2-7, the V gene TRBV6-2 or TRBV6-3, with D tentatively TRBD1 (5 bases). This CDR3 is built from 12 residues. Germline lookup yields CDR1 MNHEY and CDR2 SVGEGT. The V and J ends lost 6 bases and 4 bases respectively, with 10 bases between them. The CDR3 DNA follows: TGTGCCAGCAGCTCCCGGACATACGAGCAGTACTTC. This gives the protein CASSSRTYEQYF.